A single sample is the source of the 30 T cell receptor beta chains below, sequenced in a study of cytomegalovirus exposure and HLA in healthy donors. Primers for the PCR totalled 60 Vbeta and 13 Jbeta. The data were produced by immunoSEQ multiplex PCR, yet TCRdb's version contains in-frame clones alone and is incomplete. The data contain some 120,000 clones, 80% of them seen just once; the ten biggest clones take up about 2.6%. The sequencing sample was made of PBMCs. Receptors were obtained from a young man in good health and CMV-seronegative.

The CDR3 DNA follows: TGTGCTAGTCGGACAGAGAACACTGAAGCTTTCTTT. Translating gives CASRTENTEAFF. This chain links TRBV12-5 with TRBJ1-1; D is possibly TRBD1 (6 bases). The CDR3 is made up of 12 amino acids. CDR1 is LGHNT and CDR2 is FRNRAP in the germline V gene. The ends were cut back, 8 bases at V and 1 base at J, with 8 bases in the middle.

In its sample, this clone was seen once. The V call is TRBV2, the J call TRBJ2-7, with D perhaps matching TRBD1 (6 bases). V was cut by 6 bases and J by 3 bases, with 21 bases left in between. Germline V gene sequence: CDR1 SNHLY, CDR2 FYNNEI. This CDR3 has 16 amino acids. The DNA for the CDR3 is TGTGCCAGCAGAAAGTGGGTAACAGGGCAAGACTACGAGCAGTACTTC. Encoded protein: CASRKWVTGQDYEQYF.

This chain uses TRBV14 with TRBJ2-3, with D perhaps matching TRBD2 (6 bases). This CDR3 is built from 13 residues. Trimming shortened V by 2 bases and J by 9 bases, and 12 bases separated the two germline ends. CDR1 is SGHDN, CDR2 FVKESK, per germline. CDR3 amino acids: CASSQREPRTQYF. CDR3 DNA sequence: TGTGCCAGCAGCCAACGGGAGCCGCGGACGCAGTATTTT. Full variable domain (rest looked up from reference TRBV14 and TRBJ2-3): EAGVTQFPSHSVIEKGQTVTLRCDPISGHDNLYWYRRVMGKEIKFLLHFVKESKQDESGMPNNRFLAERTGGTYSTLKVQPAELEDSGVYFCASSQREPRTQYFGPGTRLTVL.

V gene TRBV28 combines with J gene TRBJ1-1, with D possibly matching TRBD1 (6 bases). This CDR3 spans 15 amino acids. Trimming took off 5 bases at V and 3 bases at J, with 16 bases between the two ends. The germline CDR1 and CDR2 sequences are MDHEN and SYDVKM. CDR3 region: CASSTPTSGDTEAFF. Written as DNA, the CDR3 is TGTGCCAGCAGTACACCCACTTCAGGGGACACTGAAGCTTTCTTT.

The CDR3 DNA follows: TGCGCCAGCAGTGAGTGGCTAGCGGGCGAGCAGTTCTTC. Encoded protein: CASSEWLAGEQFF. V is TRBV10-1 and J is TRBJ2-1, with 8 bases lining up with TRBD2. Germline V gene lookup returns CDR1 WNHNN and CDR2 SYGVQD (reference sequence). This CDR3 is 13 amino acids long. Trimming at V came to 1 base and at J to 10 bases, leaving 3 bases not matched to a gene.

Here the CDR3 reads CASSQGLAVLGQFF. CDR3 nucleotide sequence: TGTGCCAGCAGTCAGGGACTAGCGGTGCTGGGGCAGTTCTTC. The chain recombines TRBV6-5 with TRBJ2-1; TRBD2 aligns across 11 bases. Germline CDR1 and CDR2: MNHEY and SVGAGI. Trimming took 5 bases from V and 12 from J; bases not matched to a gene: 9. CDR3 size: 14 residues.

The gene calls are TRBV19 and TRBJ2-7, with a possible D match to TRBD2 (5 bases). The V gene's germline CDR1 is LNHDA and CDR2 SQIVND (reference sequence). The CDR3 loop spans 13 amino acids. V was cut by 4 bases and J by 7 bases, with 14 bases left in between. CDR3 bases: TGTGCCAGTAGTAGTGGGGAGTTTAATGAGCAGTACTTC. Translating gives CASSSGEFNEQYF.

V and J are TRBV5-6 and TRBJ2-7, with D perhaps matching TRBD2 (6 bases). Trimming pared 5 bases from V and 5 bases from J, leaving 17 bases between. Germline lookup yields CDR1 SGHDT and CDR2 YYEEEE. The CDR3 extends over 14 amino acids. CDR3 residues: CASREGTGVHEQYF. The CDR3 nucleotides read TGTGCCAGCAGAGAGGGGACTGGAGTCCACGAGCAGTACTTC.

V usage is TRBV6-5 and J usage is TRBJ2-5, with a weak D call TRBD2 (5 bases). The germline V gene has CDR1 MNHEY and CDR2 SVGAGI. This CDR3 spans 12 amino acids. The V end was cut by 10 bases, the J end by 2 bases, with 11 bases between. Written as DNA, the CDR3 is TGTGCCACCCGGCAGCGGCAAGAGACCCAGTACTTC. Translating gives CATRQRQETQYF.

This chain connects TRBV9 to TRBJ2-1; 7 bases fit TRBD1. Germline CDR1 is SGDLS and CDR2 is YYNGEE. Trimming cost V 2 bases and J 0 bases; bases outside gene matches: 2. The length of the CDR3 is 15 residues. This CDR3 is CASSVGTASYNEQFF. The DNA for the CDR3 is TGTGCCAGCAGCGTTGGGACAGCCTCCTACAATGAGCAGTTCTTC. The whole variable domain, remainder taken from reference TRBV9 and TRBJ2-1, is DSGVTQTPKHLITATGQRVTLRCSPRSGDLSVYWYQQSLDQGLQFLIQYYNGEERAKGNILERFSAQQFPDLHSELNLSSLELGDSALYFCASSVGTASYNEQFFGPGTRLTVL.

The CDR3 is CASSLATIGTQETQYF. The CDR3 DNA reads TGTGCCAGCAGCTTAGCTACTATAGGCACCCAAGAGACCCAGTACTTC. V usage is TRBV7-2 and J usage is TRBJ2-5; no firm D call. The germline V gene encodes CDR1 SGHTA and CDR2 FQGNSA. Trimming pared 0 bases from V and 1 base from J, leaving 12 bases between. This CDR3 region has 16 residues.

This chain joins TRBV30 and TRBJ1-1; D may be TRBD1 (6 bases). In germline, CDR1 is GTSNPN, CDR2 SVGIG (reference sequence). The CDR3 runs to 11 residues. V gave up 3 bases and J gave up 8 bases, with 10 bases separating them. The CDR3 coding sequence is TGTGCCTGGAGGACCGGGACAGAAGCTTTCTTT. Protein sequence: CAWRTGTEAFF.

The chain employs TRBV11-2 and TRBJ2-7, with 14 positions matching TRBD2. Germline values: CDR1 SGHAT, CDR2 FQNNGV. Germline trimming cut 4 bases from V and 1 base from J; bases unmatched to any gene: 6. This CDR3 comprises 17 residues. CDR3 amino acids: CASSSGTSGSVSYEQYF. The CDR3 region has the DNA TGTGCCAGCAGCTCCGGGACTAGCGGGAGTGTGTCCTACGAGCAGTACTTC. Full variable domain (remainder filled in from reference TRBV11-2 and TRBJ2-7): EAGVAQSPRYKIIEKRQSVAFWCNPISGHATLYWYQQILGQGPKLLIQFQNNGVVDDSQLPKDRFSAERLKGVDSTLKIQPAKLEDSAVYLCASSSGTSGSVSYEQYFGPGTRLTVT.

This clone was observed a single time. The rearrangement uses TRBV9 and TRBJ2-1; tentatively, D is TRBD2 (5 bases). The CDR3 sequence is 15 residues long. Germline-derived CDR1 and CDR2 are SGDLS and YYNGEE. The ends were cut back, 3 bases at V and 0 bases at J, with 10 bases in the middle. The CDR3 DNA follows: TGTGCCAGCAGCGCTTTTGGGAGCTCCTACAATGAGCAGTTCTTC. Translation: CASSAFGSSYNEQFF.

The chain joins TRBV19 to TRBJ2-3, with 8 nucleotides matching TRBD2. With 3 bases clipped from V and 3 bases from J, the junction kept 5 bases outside the gene matches. This CDR3 is 15 amino acids long. Germline V lookup: CDR1 LNHDA, CDR2 SQIVND (reference sequence). The CDR3 DNA follows: TGTGCCAGTAGTATCGGCGCGGGAGGAACAGATACGCAGTATTTT. Its protein is CASSIGAGGTDTQYF.

This chain connects TRBV5-1 to TRBJ2-3; D gene uncertain. The V gene's germline CDR1 is SGHRS and CDR2 YFSETQ. Trimming stripped 5 bases from V and 1 base from J, with 11 bases between. The CDR3 covers 14 residues. The CDR3 DNA sequence: TGCGCCAGCAGGACACACCCGGGCACAGATACGCAGTATTTT. Amino acids: CASRTHPGTDTQYF.

The chain joins TRBV27 to TRBJ2-7; perhaps TRBD1 as D (5 bases). Trimming took off 5 bases at V and 3 bases at J, with 8 bases between the two ends. CDR3 length equals 12 residues. Germline assignment: CDR1 MNHEY and CDR2 SMNVEV (reference sequence). CDR3 DNA: TGTGCCAGCAGTCCCCAGGGCTACGAGCAGTACTTC. Translated: CASSPQGYEQYF.

CDR3: CASSISAGWLEQYF. The CDR3 nucleotides are TGTGCCAGTAGTATATCAGCGGGATGGCTCGAGCAGTACTTC. The chain couples TRBV19 to TRBJ2-7, with 7 bases fitting TRBD2. Germline V gene sequence: CDR1 LNHDA, CDR2 SQIVND (reference sequence). V gave up 2 bases and J gave up 6 bases; unmatched junction bases: 7. This CDR3 has 14 amino acids.

For this clone: Other DNA sequences within the sample encode an identical CDR3. The chain recombines TRBV6-1 with TRBJ2-7; the match to TRBD1 covers 10 bases. The CDR3 contains 15 residues. Germline CDR1 MNHNS, CDR2 SASEGT. The ends lost 2 bases at V and 2 bases at J; junction bases unmatched: 3. CDR3 amino acids: CASSEPGQGTYEQYF. CDR3 in DNA: TGTGCCAGCAGTGAACCGGGACAGGGGACCTACGAGCAGTACTTC.

The chain is built from TRBV5-1 and TRBJ2-1; 9 nucleotides agree with TRBD1. In germline, CDR1 is SGHRS, CDR2 YFSETQ. With 0 bases clipped from V and 9 bases from J, the junction kept 7 bases outside the gene matches. This CDR3 is built from 15 residues. Here the CDR3 reads CASSLGDRAAGEQFF. The CDR3 DNA is TGCGCCAGCAGCTTGGGGGACAGGGCCGCGGGTGAGCAGTTCTTC.

The V call is TRBV11-3, the J call TRBJ2-7; TRBD1 matches at 7 bases. The trim removed 4 bases at V and 3 bases at J, leaving 9 bases unmatched. Per the germline V gene, CDR1 is SGHNT and CDR2 is YENEEA. The CDR3 spans 15 residues. Here the CDR3 DNA reads TGTGCCAGCAGCTCACGCAAGACAGGGAGCTACGAGCAGTACTTC. Encoded protein: CASSSRKTGSYEQYF.

The gene calls are TRBV6-1 and TRBJ2-7; maybe TRBD1 (5 bases). Germline CDR1 reads MNHNS; CDR2 reads SASEGT. The CDR3 extends over 12 amino acids. V was cut by 4 bases and J by 3 bases, with 7 bases left in between. The CDR3 DNA reads as TGTGCCAGCAGTGCAGGGCACTACGAGCAGTACTTC. Its protein is CASSAGHYEQYF.

The rearrangement joins TRBV6-5 to TRBJ1-2; D may be TRBD1 (5 bases). There are 12 residues in the CDR3. Germline CDR1 MNHEY, CDR2 SVGAGI. Deletions cut 7 bases from V and 8 bases from J, with 14 bases between. CDR3 DNA: TGTGCCAGCATCAAATGGGGCGAGGGCTACACCTTC. It yields the protein CASIKWGEGYTF.

This clone was observed once. The chain is built from TRBV6-5 and TRBJ1-2; D uncertain. V was cut by 4 bases and J by 3 bases, with 15 bases left in between. Germline V gene sequence: CDR1 MNHEY, CDR2 SVGAGI. The CDR3 covers 15 residues. CDR3 DNA sequence: TGTGCCAGCAGTTCCAACAGCCGCCCCCACTATGGCTACACCTTC. It is translated as CASSSNSRPHYGYTF.

The chain has TRBV18 and TRBJ2-2; TRBD1 agrees at 8 bases. Germline loops: CDR1 KGHSH, CDR2 LQKENI. V dropped 6 bases and J dropped 7; count of bases not matched to a gene: 7. CDR3 length equals 14 residues. CDR3 bases: TGTGCCAGCTCCCCAGGACAGGGCAGCGGGGAGCTGTTTTTT. It codes for CASSPGQGSGELFF.

The CDR3 loop reads CASSPDRGYQPQHF. CDR3 in DNA: TGTGCCAGCAGTCCGGACAGGGGGTATCAGCCCCAGCATTTT. The gene calls are TRBV6-5 and TRBJ1-5, with 10 bases aligning to TRBD1. Germline V gives CDR1 MNHEY, CDR2 SVGAGI. J lost 5 bases, V lost 5 bases, and 3 bases had no gene match. The CDR3 extends over 14 amino acids.

The V call is TRBV7-9, the J call TRBJ2-3; 8 bases are a match to TRBD2. Trimming took 5 bases from V and 4 from J; bases not matched to a gene: 8. CDR3 length: 15 amino acids. CDR1 is SEHNR, CDR2 FQNEAQ, per germline (reference sequence). The chain's CDR3 is CASSPSPSGSDTQYF. DNA for the CDR3: TGTGCCAGCAGCCCGAGCCCTAGCGGGTCAGATACGCAGTATTTT. The full variable domain, rest sourced from reference TRBV7-9 and TRBJ2-3, is DTGVSQNPRHKITKRGQNVTFRCDPISEHNRLYWYRQTLGQGPEFLTYFQNEAQLEKSRLLSDRFSAERPKGSFSTLEIQRTEQGDSAMYLCASSPSPSGSDTQYFGPGTRLTVL.

This chain connects TRBV29-1 to TRBJ1-2; D is unclear. Germline loops: CDR1 SQVTM, CDR2 ANQGSEA. The CDR3 contains 11 residues. V was clipped by 7 bases and J by 8 bases, with 14 bases between them. Written as DNA, the CDR3 is TGCAGCGGGGAGGCACCCGACGGCTACACCTTC. Translation: CSGEAPDGYTF.

The chain links TRBV7-9 to TRBJ1-1; D might be TRBD1 (5 bases). The CDR3 is 14 amino acids. Germline assignment: CDR1 SEHNR and CDR2 FQNEAQ (reference sequence). Trimming cost V 1 base and J 2 bases, with 8 bases left between them. The CDR3 DNA sequence: TGTGCCAGCAGCTTAGTTCAGGGCAACACTGAAGCTTTCTTT. Protein: CASSLVQGNTEAFF.

The chain uses TRBV6-5 and TRBJ2-1; 12 bases line up with TRBD2. The V gene end was trimmed by 5 bases and the J gene end by 3 bases; junction bases not matched to a gene: 2. This CDR3 contains 15 residues. Looked up from germline, CDR1 is MNHEY and CDR2 is SVGAGI. CDR3 amino acids: CASSVTSGSYNEQFF. The CDR3 nucleotides are TGTGCCAGCAGTGTGACTAGCGGGAGCTACAATGAGCAGTTCTTC.